This TCR beta chain was sequenced in a study of PD-1 blockade in classical Hodgkin lymphoma. Study information: Intravenous infusions of nivolumab 3 mg/kg reached patients every 2 weeks.

Regarding this clone: Antigen specificity is unknown.

This CDR3 spans 17 amino acids. CDR1 and CDR2 (germline): GTSNPN, SVGIG (reference sequence). With V trimmed by 2 bases and J by 3 bases, 12 bases remained unmatched. Produced via immunoSEQ multiplex PCR; TCRdb's table is partial and in-frame only. This table holds about 94,000 clones, more than 85% found once. As to time point: cycle 4 day 1 (C4D1), after five to seven weeks of nivolumab. Every one of the patients relapsed after autologous stem cell transplantation (brentuximab vedotin exposure was variable). Study-wide findings and caveats: Nivolumab initiation under 1 year post-ASCT meant exclusion. Complete responders had baseline diversity similar to newly diagnosed patients. TCR diversity rose significantly by C4D1 in CD4+ but not CD8+ cells.

The chain carries TRBV30 and TRBJ2-7, with 11 bases lining up with TRBD2. This receptor was identified in a human donor with classical Hodgkin lymphoma. Sample: peripheral blood mononuclear cells (PBMCs), taken before the fourth cycle of nivolumab. CDR3 nucleotide sequence: TGTGCCTGGAGTCGCGGGAGTAGCGGGAGGGGGAACTACGAGCAGTACTTC. Amino acid sequence: CAWSRGSSGRGNYEQYF.